This T cell receptor (beta chain) was sequenced during a study of regulatory T cells in long-lasting Graves disease. Time point reported: newly diagnosed GD, antithyroid drugs for less than 3 months. The TCR library was prepared using RNA isolated from PBMCs. For TCR beta, libraries came from iRepertoire HTBI primers and Arm-PCR of CDR3 regions. TCRdb ran MiXCR on the multiplex PCR reads and lists one entry per CDR3 protein. This table holds a few hundred thousand distinct CDR3 sequences, 16% found once. This clonotype was seen repeatedly, ten times or more. The junction had 7 bases not matched to a gene; V was cut back by 2 bases and J by 3 bases. The CDR3 has 15 residues. Germline CDR1 is SGHTA and CDR2 is FQGNSA. This same sample was also taken into another study, of T cells in Graves' hyperthyroidism and ophthalmopathy.

This TCR was recovered from a man aged 40-55 years with Graves disease. The gene calls are TRBV7-2 and TRBJ2-7; 7 bases fit TRBD1. Sequencing used peripheral blood mononuclear cells (PBMCs), obtained at new diagnosis, from a patient treated with antithyroid drugs. The CDR3 sequence is CASSLTRDSHYEQYF. The CDR3 DNA reads TGTGCCAGCAGCTTAACCCGGGACAGTCACTACGAGCAGTACTTC.